This T cell receptor beta chain was identified in a study of T cell clonotyping in hematopoietic cell transplantation. General study results and limits: After transplant, recipient diversity fell while pathologically expanded clonotypes grew through day 180.

As concerns this clone: Its antigen is currently unknown.

Clones were sequenced by immunoSEQ multiplex PCR, and TCRdb holds only the in-frame ones, with some missing. The sample has about 4,800 clones; roughly 20% are singletons. The CDR3 runs 13 residues. The ends were cut back, 4 bases at V and 0 bases at J, with 9 bases in the middle. Germline loops: CDR1 GTSNPN, CDR2 SVGIG (reference sequence). The receptor was isolated from a male patient in his late teens or twenties who had an allogeneic stem cell transplant, so the T cells may come from the graft donor. Some clones in this sample may be carry-over from other donors' samples. The rearrangement uses TRBV30 and TRBJ1-1; D gene ambiguous. The sequencing here drew on PBMCs, taken 180 days after allogeneic stem cell transplant. The CDR3 nucleotides read TGTGCCTGGACCATAGTTGTGAACACTGAAGCTTTCTTT. This translates into CAWTIVVNTEAFF.